The rows below give T cell receptor beta chains drawn from one sample of a study of siplizumab effects on memory and regulatory T cells. Clones were read by immunoSEQ multiplex PCR, and TCRdb kept only the in-frame ones, dropping some. The sample holds approximately 50,000 clones; more than 85% are singletons and the top ten take 17%. Sequenced material: CD8+ T cells sorted from blood. These TCRs come from a human donor in good health. The CDR3 runs from the conserved cysteine through the conserved F or W.

TRBV15	TRBJ1-5	CATSSDRVVLSNQPQHF
TRBV27	TRBJ1-1	CASSSGTEAFF
TRBV21-1	TRBJ1-2	CATRSELLGYTF
TRBV2	TRBJ2-7	CASNPQGNEQYF
TRBV10-1	TRBJ1-4	CASSESSGIEKLFF
TRBV19	NA	CASSIRGRAYEQYF
TRBV28	TRBJ1-4	CASSLTGELFF
TRBV6-1	TRBJ2-7	CASTKGGTAYEQYF
TRBV11-3	TRBJ2-1	CASSSNTPRGRRNEQFF
TRBV27	TRBJ2-4	CASARGGVSAGGKNIQYF
TRBV7-3	TRBJ2-2	CASSLRGGARNTGELFF
TRBV12-5	TRBJ2-7	CASGLDRSGTPHSYEQYF
TRBV28	TRBJ1-5	CASSFFGTGSQPQHF
TRBV7-9	TRBJ2-7	CASSQGTYEQYF
TRBV9	TRBJ2-3	CASSVAGTSGRLRSDTQYF
TRBV11-3	TRBJ2-7	CASTVWGTSGPYEQYF
TRBV13	TRBJ1-1	CASSLGRLSPGLNTEAFF
TRBV5-1	TRBJ2-7	CASSLARDEQYF
TRBV6-6	TRBJ2-5	CASSPRTSGKETQYF
TRBV5-6	TRBJ2-2	CASSWTSGTPRPGELFF
TRBV28	TRBJ1-1	CASSFQLNTEAFF
TRBV27	TRBJ2-7	CASSLGGVYEQYF
TRBV2	TRBJ2-7	CASRSSGTNSGYEQYF
TRBV14	TRBJ2-1	CASSQASWEQFF
TRBV7-8	TRBJ2-1	CASSLGFLGRETYNEQFF
TRBV20-1	TRBJ2-7	CSARHEQYF
TRBV27	TRBJ1-1	CASTSGSEAFF
TRBV27	TRBJ2-7	CASSLVHPYEQYF
TRBV15	TRBJ1-2	CATSRGSSGTDLFYGYTF
TRBV27	TRBJ2-6	CASSSTGAGGPLGANVLTF
TRBV6-5	TRBJ2-7	CASSKINSHEQYF
TRBV20-1	TRBJ2-7	CSARVGYEQYF
TRBV7-9	TRBJ2-1	CASSFVQSNEQFF
TRBV5-1	TRBJ2-1	CASSFRVGTTVQNEQFF
TRBV13	TRBJ2-2	CASSSMIQGDTGELFF
TRBV13	TRBJ1-1	CASSLSNTEAFF
TRBV23-1	TRBJ2-2	CASSHLAGELFF
TRBV9	TRBJ1-3	CASAGNTIYF
TRBV5-4	TRBJ2-1	CASSSEGRSYNEQFF
TRBV7-8	TRBJ1-1	CASSPVRSRTVTEAFF
TRBV19	TRBJ1-2	CASRPNGHYGYTF
TRBV11-1	TRBJ2-7	CASSSTGTGSYEQYF
TRBV27	TRBJ1-6	CASSRSDGRDNSPLHF
TRBV28	TRBJ1-5	CASSLSPTGSNQPQHF
TRBV15	TRBJ2-3	CATSRIAGTDTQYF
TRBV27	TRBJ1-2	CASSPIPAVNYGYTF
TRBV28	TRBJ1-3	CASSSRGSGNTIYF
TRBV19	TRBJ1-3	CASREQGSGNTIYF
TRBV9	TRBJ2-2	CASSRFGELFF
TRBV19	TRBJ1-1	CASSIGQLTEAFF
TRBV6-6	TRBJ2-7	CATEEDYEQYF
TRBV5-8	TRBJ2-7	CASSLDPRDRTFYEQYF
TRBV4-1	TRBJ2-7	CASRAGSEQYF
TRBV15	TRBJ2-7	CATSRVGEQYF
TRBV28	TRBJ1-5	CASSSQGLGNQPQHF
TRBV4-1	TRBJ1-2	CASSQVGANYGYTF
TRBV9	TRBJ2-1	CASSTRRDGIAFF
TRBV25-1	TRBJ2-7	CASQSGGEQYF
TRBV5-5	TRBJ2-4	CASSKTDTYRIQYF